This T cell receptor beta chain derives from a study of memory CD4+ T cells and cytomegalovirus serostatus. The sort gate was single viable CD3+CD4+CD8-CD45RO+ cells for memory CD4+ T cells. Sequencing used immunoSEQ multiplex PCR; TCRdb keeps in-frame clones, though not all of them. Altogether 46,000 or so clones are present, over 70% being singletons, with the ten largest covering just over 0.6%. The germline V gene encodes CDR1 SGHRS and CDR2 YFSETQ. The V end lost 1 base, the J end lost 5 bases, and 12 bases lay between the germline ends. CDR3 length: 14 amino acids. The receptor was derived from an adult in good health and CMV-seronegative. The sample taken for sequencing was memory CD4+ T cells from blood. The rearrangement links TRBV5-1 to TRBJ1-1; possible D gene TRBD1, 6 bases. CDR3 amino acids: CASSLLVGGTEAFF. The CDR3 region has the DNA TGCGCCAGCAGCTTGCTAGTAGGGGGGACTGAAGCTTTCTTT.